The TCR beta chain under discussion was sequenced for a study of blood T cell repertoires in COVID-19. Overall study context: In each case, the material was cDNA or gDNA derived from T cells, B-cell-depleted T cells, or PBMCs.

Trimming stripped 6 bases from V and 7 bases from J, with 7 bases between. The germline V gene has CDR1 MDHEN and CDR2 SYDVKM. CDR3 length: 11 amino acids. This table comes from immunoSEQ multiplex PCR, and its TCRdb copy is limited to in-frame clones, with some not included. Of a few hundred thousand clones detected, around nine tenths appear once; the ten largest clones hold about 2.9%. The sample was peripheral blood. The clonotype was recovered from a human donor in a cohort sampled during active COVID-19. The chain joins TRBV28 to TRBJ2-1; unclear D gene. CDR3 DNA: TGTGCCAGCAGCTCCCCGAATGAGCAGTTCTTC. Translating gives CASSSPNEQFF.